This passage covers 7 T cell receptor beta chains from one sample sequenced in a study of OX40 agonist ivuxolimab in advanced cancers. Libraries were prepared by immunoSEQ multiplex PCR; TCRdb keeps only in-frame clonotypes and omits some of them. The sample lists approximately 70,000 clones; more than 80% were seen once. Specimen: CD4+ or CD8+ T cells sorted from blood, collected in a trial of the OX40 agonist ivuxolimab. The receptor source for this set is an adult with an advanced solid tumor such as melanoma, head and neck, liver or kidney cancer.

The chain links TRBV5-4 to TRBJ2-2; 10 nucleotides align to TRBD2. With 0 bases clipped from V and 0 bases from J, the junction kept 2 bases outside the gene matches. The germline CDR1 and CDR2 sequences are SGHNT and YYREEE (reference sequence). CDR3 length: 17 residues. CDR3 coding DNA: TGTGCCAGCAGCTTGGAGAGCGGGGGGGCGAACACCGGGGAGCTGTTTTTT. Translation gives CASSLESGGANTGELFF.

This clone has a handful of counts. The chain uses TRBV7-6 and TRBJ1-1; D call uncertain. The CDR3 loop spans 13 amino acids. Germline CDR1 and CDR2: SGHVS and FNYEAQ. V lost 5 bases and J 4 bases, leaving 11 bases between the germline ends. CDR3 DNA: TGTGCCAGCAGCCTAGACGAGAGCACTGAAGCTTTCTTT. This encodes CASSLDESTEAFF.

This CDR3 is CASARGWGEKLFF. CDR3 DNA: TGTGCCAGCGCAAGGGGCTGGGGTGAAAAACTGTTTTTT. V is TRBV19 and J is TRBJ1-4, with a weak D call TRBD1 (5 bases). CDR3 length equals 13 residues. The germline V gene encodes CDR1 LNHDA and CDR2 SQIVND (reference sequence). V was trimmed by 9 bases and J by 7 bases, leaving 15 bases between them.

The chain has TRBV5-1 and TRBJ2-3; 9 bases match TRBD1. CDR3 size: 16 residues. Germline-derived CDR1 and CDR2 are SGHRS and YFSETQ. The V gene end was trimmed by 4 bases and the J gene end by 3 bases; junction bases not matched to a gene: 9. CDR3 DNA: TGCGCCAGCAGCGTGGGACAGGGAATGGGTACAGATACGCAGTATTTT. This codes for CASSVGQGMGTDTQYF.

This clone was observed a handful of times. The gene calls are TRBV7-9 and TRBJ2-7; TRBD1 aligns across 9 bases. This CDR3 has 16 amino acids. Germline CDR1 is SEHNR and CDR2 is FQNEAQ (reference sequence). V dropped 1 base and J dropped 5; count of bases not matched to a gene: 9. CDR3 bases: TGTGCCAGCAGCTTAGGCCTAACACAGGGGGCGCACGAGCAGTACTTC. This encodes CASSLGLTQGAHEQYF.

The chain carries TRBV10-2 and TRBJ2-1; 7 nucleotides agree with TRBD1. CDR1 and CDR2 from the germline V gene are WSHSY and SAAADI. This CDR3 is built from 15 residues. V trimming: 6 bases; J trimming: 1 base; junction bases outside the gene matches: 6. The CDR3 nucleotides read TGCGCCAGCAGAGCATCACAGGGGTCCTACAATGAGCAGTTCTTC. Its protein product is CASRASQGSYNEQFF.

This clone was recorded a few times. The genes are TRBV9 and TRBJ1-6; the match to TRBD1 covers 8 bases. With V trimmed by 4 bases and J by 11 bases, 5 bases remained unmatched. The germline V gene has CDR1 SGDLS and CDR2 YYNGEE. The CDR3 is made up of 13 amino acids. The DNA of the CDR3 is TGTGCCAGCAGCCCACAGGGGGTGCCACCCCTCCACTTT. Protein: CASSPQGVPPLHF.